The clone carrying this T cell receptor (beta chain) appeared a few times. Its matching antigen is unknown. Mouse gene names apply. The read stops 1 residue short of the end of the CDR3; the missing end is completed from the germline J gene. Sequencing of TCRbeta CDR3 at survey depth gave sequences and template counts. This table comes from immunoSEQ multiplex PCR, and its TCRdb copy is limited to in-frame clones, with some not included. The sample carries over 6,500 clones, roughly half recorded once. The sample originates from a study of tissue T cells after allogeneic stem cell transplantation. Whole-study results and caveats: Within patients, tissue anatomy strongly shaped TCR repertoire composition.

Germline CDR1 is KGHPV and CDR2 is FQNQEV (reference sequence). This CDR3 contains 13 residues. Trimming left V 4 bases short and J 0 bases short, with 4 bases between. The time point here: mouse harvest day 7 after allogeneic transplant. Each mouse received 10^7 T-cell-depleted marrow cells plus 10^6 splenic CD5+ T cells by tail vein. Specimen: lymph node tissue. This chain joins TRBV26 and TRBJ1-3; D is ambiguous. This sequence originates from a female BALB/c mouse given C57BL/6 T cells with graft-versus-host disease after an allogeneic hematopoietic cell transplant. The CDR3 here is CASSQNSGNTLYF. The part of the CDR3 DNA that was read is TGTGCCAGCAGTCAAAATTCTGGAAATACGCTCTAT. The variable domain in full, with the rest retrieved from reference TRBV26 and TRBJ1-3, is NSKVIQTPRYLVKGQGQKAKMRCIPEKGHPVVFWYQQNKNNEFKFLINFQNQEVLQQIDMTEKRFSAECPSNSPCSLEIQSSEAGDSALYLCASSQNSGNTLYFGEGSRLIVV.